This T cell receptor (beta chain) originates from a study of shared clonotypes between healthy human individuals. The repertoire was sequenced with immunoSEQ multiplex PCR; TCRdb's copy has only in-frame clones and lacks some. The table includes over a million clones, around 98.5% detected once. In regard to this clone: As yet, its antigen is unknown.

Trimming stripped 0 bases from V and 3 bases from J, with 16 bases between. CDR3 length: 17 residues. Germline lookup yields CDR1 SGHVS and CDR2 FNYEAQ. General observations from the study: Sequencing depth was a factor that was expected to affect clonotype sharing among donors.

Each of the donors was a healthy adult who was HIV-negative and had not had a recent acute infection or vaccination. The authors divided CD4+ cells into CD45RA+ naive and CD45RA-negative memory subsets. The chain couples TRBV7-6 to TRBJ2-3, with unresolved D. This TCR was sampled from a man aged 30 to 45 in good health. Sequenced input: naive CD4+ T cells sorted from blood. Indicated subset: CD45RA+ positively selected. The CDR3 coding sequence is TGTGCCAGCAGCTTAGCGGGATGGCAGCCTATAACAGATACGCAGTATTTT. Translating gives CASSLAGWQPITDTQYF.